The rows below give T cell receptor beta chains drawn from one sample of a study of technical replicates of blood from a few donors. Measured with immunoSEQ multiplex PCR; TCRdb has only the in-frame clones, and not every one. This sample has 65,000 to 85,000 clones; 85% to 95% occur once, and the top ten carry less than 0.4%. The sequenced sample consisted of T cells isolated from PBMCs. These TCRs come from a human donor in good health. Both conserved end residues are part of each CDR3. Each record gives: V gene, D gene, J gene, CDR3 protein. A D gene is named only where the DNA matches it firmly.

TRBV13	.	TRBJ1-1	CASSLEQGSTEAFF
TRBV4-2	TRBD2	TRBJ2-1	CASSQDRAGGQDEQFF
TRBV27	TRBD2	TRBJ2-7	CASSLWTSFTYEQYF
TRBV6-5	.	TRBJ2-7	CASSYRQGEQYF
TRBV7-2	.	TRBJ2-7	CASSLMAVNYEQYF
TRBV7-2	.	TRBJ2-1	CASRPGGTYNEQFF
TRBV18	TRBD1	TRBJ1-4	CASSRGQGFKLFF
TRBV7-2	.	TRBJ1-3	CASRDSSGNTIYF
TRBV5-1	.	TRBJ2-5	CASSLDPSGTQYF
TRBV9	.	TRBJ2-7	CASTPAGSYEQYF
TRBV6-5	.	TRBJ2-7	CASSYERSYEQYF
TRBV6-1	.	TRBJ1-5	CASSAGYQPQHF
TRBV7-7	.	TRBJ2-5	CASSSQGTSETQYF
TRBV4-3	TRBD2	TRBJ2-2	CASSHPLNTSGRALNTGELFF
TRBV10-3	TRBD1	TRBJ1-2	CAISSQGAYGYTF
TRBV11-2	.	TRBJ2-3	CASSLGGTDTQYF